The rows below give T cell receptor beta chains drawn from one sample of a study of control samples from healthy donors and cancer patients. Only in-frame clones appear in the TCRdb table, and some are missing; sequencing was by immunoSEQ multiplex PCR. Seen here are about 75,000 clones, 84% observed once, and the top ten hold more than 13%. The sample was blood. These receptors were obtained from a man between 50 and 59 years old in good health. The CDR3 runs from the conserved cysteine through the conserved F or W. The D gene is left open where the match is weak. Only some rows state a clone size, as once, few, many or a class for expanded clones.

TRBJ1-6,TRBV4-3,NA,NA,CASSQGAGTNSPLHF,TGCGCCAGCAGCCAGGGCGCCGGGACAAATTCACCCCTCCACTTT
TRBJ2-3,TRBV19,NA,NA,CASSIQGTDTQYF,TGTGCCAGTAGTATTCAAGGGACAGATACGCAGTATTTT
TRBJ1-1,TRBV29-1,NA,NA,CSVNRELNTEAFF,TGCAGCGTCAACAGGGAATTGAACACTGAAGCTTTCTTT
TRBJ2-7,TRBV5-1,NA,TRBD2,CASSLTAGGDEQYF,TGCGCCAGCAGCTTGACAGCGGGAGGCGACGAGCAGTACTTC
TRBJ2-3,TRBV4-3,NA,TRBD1,CASSQDGTGKGTDTQYF,TGCGCCAGCAGCCAAGATGGGACAGGGAAAGGCACAGATACGCAGTATTTT
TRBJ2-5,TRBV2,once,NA,CASSEEGPAQETQYF,TGTGCCAGCAGTGAAGAAGGGCCAGCGCAAGAGACCCAGTACTTC
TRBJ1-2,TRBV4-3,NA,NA,CASSQDTSYYGYTF,TGCGCCAGCAGCCAAGACACATCCTACTATGGCTACACCTTC
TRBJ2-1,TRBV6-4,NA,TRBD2,CASSTSGSSYNEQFF,TGTGCCAGCAGTACTAGCGGGAGTTCCTACAATGAGCAGTTCTTC
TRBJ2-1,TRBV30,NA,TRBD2,CAWSASAGYEQFF,TGTGCCTGGAGTGCCTCAGCGGGATATGAGCAGTTCTTC
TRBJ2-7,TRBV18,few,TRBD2,CASSPGLAGAYEQYF,TGTGCCAGCTCACCAGGGCTAGCGGGAGCCTACGAGCAGTACTTC
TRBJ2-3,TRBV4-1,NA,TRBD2,CASSQDLGRGLDTQYF,TGCGCCAGCAGCCAAGACCTAGGGCGGGGGTTGGATACGCAGTATTTT
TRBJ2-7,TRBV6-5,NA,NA,CASSYVGQSYEQYF,TGTGCCAGCAGTTACGTTGGGCAGTCCTACGAGCAGTACTTC
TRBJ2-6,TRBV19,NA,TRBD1,CASSTSGTGVSGANVLTF,TGTGCCAGTAGTACGTCGGGGACAGGGGTCTCTGGGGCCAACGTCCTGACTTTC
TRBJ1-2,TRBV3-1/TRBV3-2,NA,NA,CASSHRGAGIYGYTF,TGTGCCAGCAGCCACCGCGGGGCAGGCATCTATGGCTACACCTTC
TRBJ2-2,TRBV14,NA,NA,CASSQGGTGELFF,TGTGCCAGCAGCCAAGGTGGCACCGGGGAGCTGTTTTTT
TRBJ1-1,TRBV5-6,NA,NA,CASSGGVLMNTEAFF,TGTGCCAGCAGCGGGGGGGTGCTCATGAACACTGAAGCTTTCTTT
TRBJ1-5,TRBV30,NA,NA,CACSTLGGSNQPQHF,TGTGCCTGTTCGACTCTGGGTGGAAGCAATCAGCCCCAGCATTTT
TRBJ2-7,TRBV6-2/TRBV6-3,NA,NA,CASSPGTRRYEQYF,TGTGCCAGCAGTCCCGGGACAAGGCGCTACGAGCAGTACTTC
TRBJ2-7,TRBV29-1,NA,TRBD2,CSVEASGRRYEQYF,TGCAGCGTTGAGGCTAGCGGGAGGCGATACGAGCAGTACTTC
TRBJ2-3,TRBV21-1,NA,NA,CASSKVWQDPSTDTQYF,TGTGCCAGCAGCAAAGTTTGGCAGGACCCTAGCACAGATACGCAGTATTTT
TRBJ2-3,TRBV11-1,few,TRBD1,CASSYTGQGPDTQYF,TGTGCCAGCAGCTACACGGGACAGGGCCCAGATACGCAGTATTTT
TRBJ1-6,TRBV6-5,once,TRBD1,CASSSTGGGSPLHF,TGTGCCAGCAGCTCCACAGGGGGTGGTTCACCCCTCCACTTT
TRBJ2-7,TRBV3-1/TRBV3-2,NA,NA,CASSAGRRPSLHEQYF,TGTGCCAGCAGTGCTGGACGCAGGCCTTCCTTACACGAGCAGTACTTC
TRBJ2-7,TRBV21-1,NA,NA,CASSPPGLSYEQYF,TGTGCCAGCAGCCCCCCGGGCCTATCCTACGAGCAGTACTTC
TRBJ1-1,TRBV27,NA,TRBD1,CASSPHDRGYTEAFF,TGTGCCAGCAGCCCCCATGACAGGGGATACACTGAAGCTTTCTTT
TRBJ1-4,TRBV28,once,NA,CASRGGRSNEKLFF,TGTGCCAGCAGGGGGGGACGCTCCAATGAAAAACTGTTTTTT
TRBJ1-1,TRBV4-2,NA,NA,CASSQAGQRGTEAFF,TGTGCCAGCAGCCAAGCAGGACAGAGGGGGACTGAAGCTTTCTTT
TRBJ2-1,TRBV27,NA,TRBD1,CASSNPTGGSYNEQFF,TGTGCCAGCAGTAACCCGACAGGGGGTTCCTACAATGAGCAGTTCTTC
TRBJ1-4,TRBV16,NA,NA,CASSPTTNEKLFF,TGTGCCAGCAGCCCTACAACTAATGAAAAACTGTTTTTT
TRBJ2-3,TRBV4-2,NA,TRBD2,CASSRLTSGSFSGTDTQYF,TGTGCCAGCAGCCGACTGACTAGCGGGAGTTTTTCGGGCACAGATACGCAGTATTTT
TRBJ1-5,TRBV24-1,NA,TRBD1,CATSDSQGGNQPQHF,TGTGCCACCAGTGATTCACAGGGGGGGAATCAGCCCCAGCATTTT
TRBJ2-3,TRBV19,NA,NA,CASSIDRSGTDTQYF,TGTGCCAGTAGTATAGACAGGTCGGGGACAGATACGCAGTATTTT
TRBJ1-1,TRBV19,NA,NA,CASSILRDLNTNTEAFF,TGTGCCAGTAGTATCTTGAGAGATCTTAATACTAACACTGAAGCTTTCTTT
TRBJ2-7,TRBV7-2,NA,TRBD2,CASSLLAGDHEQYF,TGTGCCAGCAGCTTACTAGCGGGAGACCACGAGCAGTACTTC
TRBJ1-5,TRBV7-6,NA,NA,CASSPGTSSYQPQHF,TGTGCCAGCAGCCCCGGGACTTCTTCTTATCAGCCCCAGCATTTT
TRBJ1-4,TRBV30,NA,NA,CAWSIQHEKLFF,TGTGCCTGGAGTATTCAGCATGAAAAACTGTTTTTT